These T cell receptor beta chains were read from a single sample in a study of graft-versus-host responses after intestinal transplantation. Profiled with immunoSEQ multiplex PCR; TCRdb holds only in-frame clones, not every one. The profile shows around 110,000 clones, 90% of them singletons. Their antigens are not known. The specimen comprised unstimulated CD4+ T cells sorted from spleen or lymph node cells, sampled before intestinal transplant. These receptors were collected from a human donor who received an intestinal transplant. CDR3s include the opening cysteine and the closing phenylalanine or tryptophan. Size values are once, few and many counts, or a class for expanded clones, and some rows have none.

TRBJ2-1 | - | TRBV9 | CASSVGLAGLYNEQFF
TRBJ1-2 | - | TRBV2 | CASRSGSARIYGYTF
TRBJ1-2 | - | TRBV10-3 | CAISEGGQGNYGYTF
TRBJ1-1 | - | TRBV11-2 | CASSLWTIGEAFF
TRBJ1-2 | - | TRBV14 | CASSQGLQGDGYTF
TRBJ2-2 | - | TRBV18 | CASSSGTGATGELFF
TRBJ1-1 | - | TRBV19 | CASSMWQLGRTEAFF
TRBJ2-2 | - | TRBV5-5 | CASSLEPAGAGELFF
TRBJ2-1 | once | TRBV5-5 | CASSFRAGGSYNEQFF
TRBJ1-1 | - | TRBV5-1 | CASRREGKGAATEAFF
TRBJ1-3 | - | TRBV10-3 | CAIRPGQGLDSGNTIYF
TRBJ2-5 | - | TRBV10-3 | CAIGQTQETQYF